This entry lists 17 T cell receptor beta chains sequenced from one sample in a study of T cell responses to AZD1222 COVID-19 vaccine. Using immunoSEQ multiplex PCR, the repertoire was profiled, and TCRdb retains in-frame clones only, with some absent. The sample records 130,000 to 150,000 clones, 90% to 95% being singletons. The sample consisted of peripheral blood, taken after recovery from COVID-19. These receptors were taken from an adult who had recovered from COVID-19.

This clone appeared once. The chain is built from TRBV5-6 and TRBJ2-6; D not resolved. The CDR3 has 14 residues. Germline V lookup: CDR1 SGHDT, CDR2 YYEEEE. Trimming removed 4 bases from V and 4 bases from J, with 9 bases in between. CDR3 bases: TGTGCCAGCAGCCCGGTCCTGGGGGCCAACGTCCTGACTTTC. This gives the protein CASSPVLGANVLTF.

The CDR3 reads CAWSVAGYEQYF. CDR3 nucleotide sequence: TGTGCCTGGAGTGTAGCGGGGTACGAGCAGTACTTC. The genes are TRBV30 and TRBJ2-7, with TRBD2 matching over 7 bases. This CDR3 comprises 12 residues. The germline gives CDR1 GTSNPN, CDR2 SVGIG (reference sequence). Trimming took 0 bases from V and 4 from J; bases not matched to a gene: 0.

This sequence joins TRBV7-6 and TRBJ1-2; TRBD1 aligns across 11 bases. The CDR3 totals 13 residues. The V segment lost 5 bases and the J segment 5 bases; nucleotides outside the gene matches: 1. Germline-derived CDR1 and CDR2 are SGHVS and FNYEAQ. Here the CDR3 DNA reads TGTGCCAGCAGCCGGGACAGGGGGTATGGCTACACCTTC. Encoded protein: CASSRDRGYGYTF.

J is TRBJ2-7 and V is TRBV7-3; D may correspond to TRBD1 or TRBD2 (6 bases each). Germline-derived CDR1 and CDR2 are SGHTA and FQGTGA. V was cut by 0 bases and J by 5 bases, with 11 bases left in between. This CDR3 is built from 14 residues. The CDR3 DNA reads TGTGCCAGCAGCTTAACCGGGGGCATGGACGAGCAGTACTTC. Encoded protein: CASSLTGGMDEQYF.

The rearrangement joins TRBV3-1 (or the pseudogene TRBV3-2) to TRBJ1-5, with D unresolved. The V gene's germline CDR1 is LGHDT and CDR2 YNNKEL (reference sequence). The V end was cut by 0 bases, the J end by 7 bases, with 13 bases between. The CDR3 consists of 15 residues. The CDR3 nucleotides are TGTGCCAGCAGCCAAGATATAGGGTTTGAGCAGCCCCAGCATTTT. Protein sequence: CASSQDIGFEQPQHF.

The gene calls are TRBV27 and TRBJ2-7, with TRBD1 matching over 7 bases. Germline V gene data show CDR1 as MNHEY and CDR2 as SMNVEV (reference sequence). The CDR3 covers 13 residues. Trimming cost V 5 bases and J 3 bases; bases outside gene matches: 4. In nucleotides, the CDR3 is TGTGCCAGCAGTGGTGACAGGGACTACGAGCAGTACTTC. Translation: CASSGDRDYEQYF.

This clone has a single count. The chain recombines TRBV6-5 with TRBJ2-3, with unresolved D. CDR1 and CDR2 (germline): MNHEY, SVGAGI. Trimming stripped 2 bases from V and 0 bases from J, with 9 bases between. This CDR3 is built from 15 residues. The CDR3 spells CASSYQPSSTDTQYF. The CDR3 bases are TGTGCCAGCAGTTACCAGCCTTCTAGCACAGATACGCAGTATTTT.

This clone is a singleton in its sample. J is TRBJ1-1 and V is TRBV30; D remains unclear. The germline V and J ends were trimmed by 2 bases and 1 base, with 5 bases remaining between them. Germline CDR1 reads GTSNPN; CDR2 reads SVGIG (reference sequence). The CDR3 runs 12 residues. The CDR3: CAWSSGNTEAFF. The CDR3 nucleotides are TGTGCCTGGAGTTCAGGGAACACTGAAGCTTTCTTT.

This clone was seen more than once but under ten times. The DNA for the CDR3 is TGTGCCAGCAGCGTAGGGGAATCGGACACTGAAGCTTTCTTT. Translation gives CASSVGESDTEAFF. This chain links TRBV9 with TRBJ1-1; D remains ambiguous. V was pared by 0 bases and J by 3 bases, with 9 bases between. The CDR3 spans 14 residues. Germline V CDR1 and CDR2: SGDLS, YYNGEE.

The chain recombines TRBV6-5 with TRBJ1-6; 8 bases fit TRBD1. CDR3 size: 14 residues. Germline assignment: CDR1 MNHEY and CDR2 SVGAGI. V lost 6 bases and J lost 7; bases outside the gene matches: 5. CDR3 DNA sequence: TGTGCCAGCAGACAGGGGGAAAAGAATTCACCCCTCCACTTT. Amino acids: CASRQGEKNSPLHF.

The chain is built from TRBV10-1 and TRBJ1-1; no reliable D call. CDR1 WNHNN and CDR2 SYGVQD come from the germline V gene (reference sequence). Between the trimmed V and J ends, which lost 2 bases and 0 bases, there was a span of 10 bases. The CDR3 loop spans 15 amino acids. The CDR3 here is CASSEERVMNTEAFF. The CDR3 bases are TGCGCCAGCAGTGAGGAAAGAGTCATGAACACTGAAGCTTTCTTT.

The chain links TRBV4-1 to TRBJ2-7; 8 nucleotides line up with TRBD1. Germline CDR1 and CDR2: MGHRA and YSYEKL. The CDR3 is 16 residues long. The V gene end was trimmed by 1 base and the J gene end by 3 bases; junction bases not matched to a gene: 8. The CDR3 reads CASSQGGAGGIYEQYF. CDR3 nucleotide sequence: TGCGCCAGCAGCCAAGGTGGGGCAGGGGGCATCTACGAGCAGTACTTC.

This rearrangement joins TRBV25-1 to TRBJ2-5; TRBD1 is a possible D gene (6 bases). The V and J ends lost 2 bases and 5 bases respectively, with 12 bases between them. Germline-derived CDR1 and CDR2 are MGHDK and SYGVNS. The CDR3 runs to 14 residues. CDR3: CASSEIGGEETQYF. Here the CDR3 DNA reads TGTGCCAGCAGTGAAATAGGGGGAGAGGAGACCCAGTACTTC.

The chain couples TRBV28 to TRBJ2-1, with TRBD2 identical over 9 bases. V dropped 3 bases and J dropped 7; count of bases not matched to a gene: 7. Germline V gene sequence: CDR1 MDHEN, CDR2 SYDVKM. CDR3 length: 15 amino acids. CDR3 DNA: TGTGCCAGCAGTTTCCCTCTTACTAGCGGGAATGAGCAGTTCTTC. Translated, it gives CASSFPLTSGNEQFF.

This clone appeared a few times. The genes are TRBV12-3 or TRBV12-4 and TRBJ2-5, with TRBD1 as a possible D gene (6 bases). The CDR3 has 13 residues. Trimming took off 4 bases at V and 5 bases at J, with 11 bases between the two ends. CDR3 sequence reads: CASSSEGVETQYF. In nucleotides, the CDR3 is TGTGCCAGCAGTTCCGAGGGGGTGGAGACCCAGTACTTC.

A few counts support this clone. V and J are TRBV30 and TRBJ1-2; D is unclear. V was shortened by 5 bases and J by 7 bases, with 11 bases between the two germline ends. The V gene's germline CDR1 is GTSNPN and CDR2 SVGIG (reference sequence). The CDR3 is 11 amino acids. The CDR3, as DNA: TGTGCCTGGGGTTTACCCCCTGGCTACACCTTC. The encoded protein is CAWGLPPGYTF.

This chain joins TRBV4-1 and TRBJ2-4, with TRBD1 matching 8 bases. The CDR3 has 16 residues. The V gene's germline CDR1 is MGHRA and CDR2 YSYEKL. The V and J ends lost 1 base and 4 bases, in that order; junction bases with no gene match: 6. CDR3: CASSQGSQGAKNIQYF. The CDR3 DNA is TGCGCCAGCAGCCAAGGAAGCCAGGGGGCAAAAAACATTCAGTACTTC.